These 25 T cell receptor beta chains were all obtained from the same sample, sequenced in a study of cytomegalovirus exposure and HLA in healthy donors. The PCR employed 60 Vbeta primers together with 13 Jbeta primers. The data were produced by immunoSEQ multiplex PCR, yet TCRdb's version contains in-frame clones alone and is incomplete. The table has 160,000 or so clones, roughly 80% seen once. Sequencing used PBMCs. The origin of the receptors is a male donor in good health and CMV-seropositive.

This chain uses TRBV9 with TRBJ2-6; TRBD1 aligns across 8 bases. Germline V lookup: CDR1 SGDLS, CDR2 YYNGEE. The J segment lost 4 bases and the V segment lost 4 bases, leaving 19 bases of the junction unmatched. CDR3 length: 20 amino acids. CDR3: CASSISEGDRFFSGANVLTF. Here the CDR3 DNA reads TGTGCCAGCAGCATCTCAGAGGGGGACAGGTTCTTTTCGGGGGCCAACGTCCTGACTTTC.

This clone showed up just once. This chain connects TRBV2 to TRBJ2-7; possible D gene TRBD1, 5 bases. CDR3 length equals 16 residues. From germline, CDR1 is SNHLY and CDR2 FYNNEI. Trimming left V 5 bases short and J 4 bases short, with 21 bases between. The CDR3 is CASSLRGAGKTYEQYF. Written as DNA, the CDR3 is TGTGCCAGCAGTCTCCGTGGGGCAGGGAAAACATACGAGCAGTACTTC.

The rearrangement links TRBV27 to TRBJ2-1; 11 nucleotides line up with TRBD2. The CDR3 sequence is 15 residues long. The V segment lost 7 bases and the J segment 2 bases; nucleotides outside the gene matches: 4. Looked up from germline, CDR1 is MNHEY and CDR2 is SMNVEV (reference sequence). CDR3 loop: CASTAGLAAYNEQFF. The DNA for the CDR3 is TGTGCCAGCACCGCGGGACTAGCGGCCTACAATGAGCAGTTCTTC.

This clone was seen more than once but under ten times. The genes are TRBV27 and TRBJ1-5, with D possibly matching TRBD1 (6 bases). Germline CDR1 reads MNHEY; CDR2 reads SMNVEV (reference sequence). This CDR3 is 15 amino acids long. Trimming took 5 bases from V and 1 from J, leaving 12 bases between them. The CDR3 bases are TGTGCCAGCAGTGAAAAGGGGGAGAGCAATCAGCCCCAGCATTTT. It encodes CASSEKGESNQPQHF.

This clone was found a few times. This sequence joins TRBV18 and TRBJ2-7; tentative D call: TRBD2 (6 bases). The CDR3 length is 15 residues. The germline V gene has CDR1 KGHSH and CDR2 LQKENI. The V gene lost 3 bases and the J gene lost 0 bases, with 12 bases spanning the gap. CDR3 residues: CASSPLSGNSYEQYF. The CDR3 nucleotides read TGTGCCAGCTCACCCCTTAGCGGTAACTCCTACGAGCAGTACTTC.

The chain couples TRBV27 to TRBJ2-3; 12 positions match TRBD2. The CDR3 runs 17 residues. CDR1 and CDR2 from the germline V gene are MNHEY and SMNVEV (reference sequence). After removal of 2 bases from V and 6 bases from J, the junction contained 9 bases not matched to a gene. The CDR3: CASSLSAGLAGPDTQYF. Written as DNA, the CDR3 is TGTGCCAGCAGTTTAAGTGCCGGACTAGCGGGACCCGATACGCAGTATTTT.

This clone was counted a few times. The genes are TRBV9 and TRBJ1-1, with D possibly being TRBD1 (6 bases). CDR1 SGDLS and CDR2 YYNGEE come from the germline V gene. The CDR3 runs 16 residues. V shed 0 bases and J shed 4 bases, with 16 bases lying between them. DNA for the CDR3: TGTGCCAGCAGCGTAGGAGGGGGAAGTTGGGGCACTGAAGCTTTCTTT. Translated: CASSVGGGSWGTEAFF.

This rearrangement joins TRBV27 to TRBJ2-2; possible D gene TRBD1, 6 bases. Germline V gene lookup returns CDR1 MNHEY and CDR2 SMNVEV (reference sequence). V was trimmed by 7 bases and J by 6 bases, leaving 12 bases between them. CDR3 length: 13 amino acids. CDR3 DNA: TGTGCCAGCAACTTACAGGGTGCCGGGGAGCTGTTTTTT. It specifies CASNLQGAGELFF.

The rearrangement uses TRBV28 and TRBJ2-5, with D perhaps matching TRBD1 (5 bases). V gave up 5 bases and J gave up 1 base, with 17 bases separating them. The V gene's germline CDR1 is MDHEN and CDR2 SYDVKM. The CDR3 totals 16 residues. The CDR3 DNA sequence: TGTGCCAGCAGTGGGGCCCTTTTCGACCCCCAAGAGACCCAGTACTTC. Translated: CASSGALFDPQETQYF.

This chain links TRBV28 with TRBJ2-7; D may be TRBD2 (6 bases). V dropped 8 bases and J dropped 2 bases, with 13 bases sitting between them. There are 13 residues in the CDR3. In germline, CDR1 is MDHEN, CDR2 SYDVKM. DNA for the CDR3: TGTGCCAGCGGGAGGCCCGGCGCCTACGAGCAGTACTTC. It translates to CASGRPGAYEQYF.

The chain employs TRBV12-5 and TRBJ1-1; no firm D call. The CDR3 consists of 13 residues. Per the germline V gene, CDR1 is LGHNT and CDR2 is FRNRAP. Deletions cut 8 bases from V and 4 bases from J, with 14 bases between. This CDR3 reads CASLGPRGTEAFF. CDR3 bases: TGTGCTAGTTTGGGCCCGCGGGGCACTGAAGCTTTCTTT.

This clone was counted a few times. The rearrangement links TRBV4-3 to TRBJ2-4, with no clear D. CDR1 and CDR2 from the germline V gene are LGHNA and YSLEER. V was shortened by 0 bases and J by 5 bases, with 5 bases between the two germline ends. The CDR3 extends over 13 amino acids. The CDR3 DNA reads TGCGCCAGCAGCCAAGATCGGGAAAACATTCAGTACTTC. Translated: CASSQDRENIQYF.

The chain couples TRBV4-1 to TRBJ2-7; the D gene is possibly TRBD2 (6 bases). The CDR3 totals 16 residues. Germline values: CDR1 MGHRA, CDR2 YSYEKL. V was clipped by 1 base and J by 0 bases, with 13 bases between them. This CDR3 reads CASSQGPIGSSYEQYF. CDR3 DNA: TGCGCCAGCAGCCAAGGCCCAATCGGGAGCTCCTACGAGCAGTACTTC.

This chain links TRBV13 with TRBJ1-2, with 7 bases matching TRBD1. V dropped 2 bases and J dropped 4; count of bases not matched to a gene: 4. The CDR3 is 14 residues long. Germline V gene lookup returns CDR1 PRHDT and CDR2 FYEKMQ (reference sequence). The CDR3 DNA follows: TGTGCCAGCAGCTTACTAGGGACAGCCTATGGCTACACCTTC. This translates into CASSLLGTAYGYTF. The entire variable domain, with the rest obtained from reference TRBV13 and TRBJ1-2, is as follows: AAGVIQSPRHLIKEKRETATLKCYPIPRHDTVYWYQQGPGQDPQFLISFYEKMQSDKGSIPDRFSAQQFSDYHSELNMSSLELGDSALYFCASSLLGTAYGYTFGSGTRLTVV.

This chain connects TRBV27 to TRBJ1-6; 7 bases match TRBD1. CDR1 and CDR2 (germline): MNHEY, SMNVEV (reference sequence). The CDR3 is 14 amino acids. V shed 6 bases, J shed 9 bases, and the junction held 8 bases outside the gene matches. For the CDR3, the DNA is TGTGCCAGCAGAGACGGGACAGTAGTTTCACCCCTCCACTTT. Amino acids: CASRDGTVVSPLHF.

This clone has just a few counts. The CDR3 DNA is TGTGCCAGCAGCCCAGCGGGAAACACCTACGAGCAGTACTTC. The encoded protein is CASSPAGNTYEQYF. V usage is TRBV2 and J usage is TRBJ2-7; 7 positions agree with TRBD2. Unmatched junction bases numbered 7, after V lost 6 bases and J lost 2 bases. Germline assignment: CDR1 SNHLY and CDR2 FYNNEI. The CDR3 runs to 14 residues.

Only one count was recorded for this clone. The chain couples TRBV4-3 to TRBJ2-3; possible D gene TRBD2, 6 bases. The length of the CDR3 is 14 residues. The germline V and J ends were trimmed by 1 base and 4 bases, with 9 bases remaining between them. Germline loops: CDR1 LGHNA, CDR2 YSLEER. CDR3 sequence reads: CASSQVQRADTQYF. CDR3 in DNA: TGCGCCAGCAGCCAAGTTCAGCGGGCAGATACGCAGTATTTT.

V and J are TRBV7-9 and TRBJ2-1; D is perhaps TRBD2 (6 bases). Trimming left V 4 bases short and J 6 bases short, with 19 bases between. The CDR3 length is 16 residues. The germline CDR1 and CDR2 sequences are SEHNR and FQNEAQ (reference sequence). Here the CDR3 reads CASSSLGGGPPNEQFF. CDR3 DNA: TGTGCCAGCAGCTCCCTGGGGGGAGGCCCCCCCAATGAGCAGTTCTTC.

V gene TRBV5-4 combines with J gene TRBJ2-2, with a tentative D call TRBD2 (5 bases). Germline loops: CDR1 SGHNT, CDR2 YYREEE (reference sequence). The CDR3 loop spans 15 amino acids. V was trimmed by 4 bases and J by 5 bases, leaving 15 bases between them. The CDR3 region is CASSLAGRSTGELFF. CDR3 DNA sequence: TGTGCCAGCAGCCTAGCAGGTCGTAGTACCGGGGAGCTGTTTTTT.

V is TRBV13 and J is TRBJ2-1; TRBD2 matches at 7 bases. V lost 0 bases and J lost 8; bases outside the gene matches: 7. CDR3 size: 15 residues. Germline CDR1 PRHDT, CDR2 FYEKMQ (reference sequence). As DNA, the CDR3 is TGTGCCAGCAGCTTAGGGGGGGAGGGCCAGGATGAGCAGTTCTTC. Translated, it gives CASSLGGEGQDEQFF.

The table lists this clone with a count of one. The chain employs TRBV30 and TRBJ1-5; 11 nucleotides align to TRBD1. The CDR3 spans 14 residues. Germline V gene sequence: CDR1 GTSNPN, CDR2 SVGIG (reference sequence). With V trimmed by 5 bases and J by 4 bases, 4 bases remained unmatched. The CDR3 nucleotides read TGTGCCTGGGGACAGGGGGCGAGAAATCAGCCCCAGCATTTT. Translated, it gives CAWGQGARNQPQHF.

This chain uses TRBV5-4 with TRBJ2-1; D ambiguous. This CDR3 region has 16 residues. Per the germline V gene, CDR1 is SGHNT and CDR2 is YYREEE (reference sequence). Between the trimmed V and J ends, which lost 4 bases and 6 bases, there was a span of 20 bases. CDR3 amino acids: CASSRIGASSLNEQFF. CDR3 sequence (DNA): TGTGCCAGCAGCCGTATTGGAGCGTCGAGCCTCAATGAGCAGTTCTTC.

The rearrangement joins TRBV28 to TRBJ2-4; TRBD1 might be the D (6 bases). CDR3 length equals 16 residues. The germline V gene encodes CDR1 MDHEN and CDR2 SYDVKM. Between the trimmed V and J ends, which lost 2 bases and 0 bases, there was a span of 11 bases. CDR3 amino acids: CASSLNGGLAKNIQYF. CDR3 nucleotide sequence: TGTGCCAGCAGTTTAAATGGGGGCCTAGCCAAAAACATTCAGTACTTC.

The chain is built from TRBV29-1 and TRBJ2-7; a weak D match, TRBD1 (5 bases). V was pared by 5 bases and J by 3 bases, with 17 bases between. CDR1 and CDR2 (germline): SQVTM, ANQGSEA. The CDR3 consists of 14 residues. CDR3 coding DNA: TGCAGCGTTTCAGGGATGGCAGTAAACTACGAGCAGTACTTC. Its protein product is CSVSGMAVNYEQYF.

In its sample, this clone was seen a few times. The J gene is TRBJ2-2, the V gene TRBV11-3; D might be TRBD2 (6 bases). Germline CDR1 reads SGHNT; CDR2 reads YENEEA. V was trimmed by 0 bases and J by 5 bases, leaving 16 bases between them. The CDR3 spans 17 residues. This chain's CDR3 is CASSLDTWRDPTGELFF. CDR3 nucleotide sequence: TGTGCCAGCAGCTTAGATACCTGGAGGGACCCGACCGGGGAGCTGTTTTTT. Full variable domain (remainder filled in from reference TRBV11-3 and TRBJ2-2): EAGVVQSPRYKIIEKKQPVAFWCNPISGHNTLYWYLQNLGQGPELLIRYENEEAVDDSQLPKDRFSAERLKGVDSTLKIQPAELGDSAVYLCASSLDTWRDPTGELFFGEGSRLTVL.